The sequence of this T cell receptor (beta chain) was determined in a study of blood T cell repertoires in COVID-19. Study-wide background: COVID-19 samples from acute and convalescent phases originated in the United States, Italy and Spain. Nucleic acid was either cDNA or gDNA, and it came from T cells, B-cell-depleted T cells, or PBMCs.

Germline CDR1 and CDR2: SQVTM and ANQGSEA. The CDR3 spans 15 residues. J gave up 5 bases and V 6 bases, and 14 bases lay outside the gene matches. The authors' processing: Reference gene primers were amplified, and this amplification served to estimate nucleated cell counts. Produced via immunoSEQ multiplex PCR; TCRdb's table is partial and in-frame only. V and J calls and clone size are those listed in that table; D and trimming were worked out from the DNA. The sample carries approximately 100,000 clones, approximately 69% recorded once. This clone was picked up a small number of times. V and J are TRBV29-1 and TRBJ2-7; 9 bases are shared with TRBD1. The receptor was derived from an elderly man with acute or convalescent COVID-19. Material: peripheral blood. The CDR3 DNA reads as TGCAGCGTAGCCGTACAGGGGGCGGATTGGGACGAGCAGTACTTC. It specifies CSVAVQGADWDEQYF.